The present TCR beta chain was sequenced within a study of cytomegalovirus exposure and HLA in healthy donors. Background on the study: It was reported in a later analysis that the approximately 120 validation repertoires used the same platform as the approximately 670 first-cohort repertoires.

Data came from immunoSEQ multiplex PCR; TCRdb stores just in-frame clones and leaves some out. The repertoire holds roughly 330,000 clones, 87% seen once, with 1.2% in the top ten. Trimming left V 7 bases short and J 0 bases short, with 10 bases between. CDR3 length equals 14 residues. Germline V gene data show CDR1 as SQVTM and CDR2 as ANQGSEA. Sequenced input: PBMCs. The TCR sequence derives from a woman aged 30 to 39 in good health and CMV-seropositive. The chain uses TRBV29-1 and TRBJ2-6; D remains ambiguous. DNA of the CDR3: TGCAGCGCCATCGAGCCCTCTGGGGCCAACGTCCTGACTTTC. It is translated as CSAIEPSGANVLTF. Based on the CDR3 plus reference TRBV29-1 and TRBJ2-6, the full variable domain is SAVISQKPSRDICQRGTSLTIQCQVDSQVTMMFWYRQQPGQSLTLIATANQGSEATYESGFVIDKFPISRPNLTFSTLTVSNMSPEDSSIYLCSAIEPSGANVLTFGAGSRLTVL.